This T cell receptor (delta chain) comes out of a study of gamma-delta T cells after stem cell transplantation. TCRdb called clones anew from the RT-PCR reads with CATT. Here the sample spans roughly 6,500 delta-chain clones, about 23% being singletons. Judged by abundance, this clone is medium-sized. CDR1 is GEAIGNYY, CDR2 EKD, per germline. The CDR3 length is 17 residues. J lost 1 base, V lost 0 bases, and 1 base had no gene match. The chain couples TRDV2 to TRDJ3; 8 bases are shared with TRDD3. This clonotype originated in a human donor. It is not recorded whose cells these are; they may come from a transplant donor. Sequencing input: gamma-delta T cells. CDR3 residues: CACDTSGGSWDTRQMFF. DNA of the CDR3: TGTGCCTGTGACACCTCTGGGGGATCCTGGGACACCCGACAGATGTTTTTC.